This is a list of T cell receptor beta chains from one sample in a study of cytomegalovirus exposure and HLA in healthy donors. Repertoires were generated with immunoSEQ multiplex PCR, while TCRdb's copy carries only in-frame clones and drops some. The sample data list 100,000 to 150,000 clones. Source material: PBMCs. These receptors came from a woman in her forties in good health and CMV-seropositive. The CDR3 runs from the conserved cysteine through the conserved F or W. A D gene is named only where the DNA matches it firmly.

>TRBV6-5|TRBJ2-1|TRBD1
CASRTGDNEQFF
TGTGCCAGCCGTACAGGGGACAATGAGCAGTTCTTC
>TRBV28|TRBJ1-1|NA
CATRGHPEAFF
TGTGCCACCCGAGGACACCCTGAAGCTTTCTTT
>TRBV6-5|TRBJ2-2|NA
CASRSLNTGELFF
TGTGCCAGCAGGTCACTCAACACCGGGGAGCTGTTTTTT
>TRBV7-3|TRBJ2-7|TRBD1
CASSLVGTGVHEQYF
TGTGCCAGCAGCTTGGTGGGGACAGGGGTACACGAGCAGTACTTC
>TRBV2|TRBJ2-3|NA
CASRLGRGADTQYF
TGTGCCAGCAGGCTCGGACGGGGGGCGGATACGCAGTATTTT
>TRBV2|TRBJ2-7|NA
CASSVAQGSYEQYF
TGTGCCAGCAGTGTTGCACAGGGATCCTACGAGCAGTACTTC
>TRBV11-2|TRBJ2-1|TRBD2
CASSSRLAKTYNEQFF
TGTGCCAGCAGCTCCCGACTAGCGAAGACCTACAATGAGCAGTTCTTC
>TRBV14|TRBJ2-7|TRBD2
CASSHPSGGTYEQYF
TGTGCCAGCAGCCACCCTAGCGGGGGGACCTACGAGCAGTACTTC
>TRBV6-1|TRBJ1-2|TRBD1
CASNGGQTNYGYTF
TGTGCCAGCAACGGGGGACAGACGAACTATGGCTACACCTTC
>TRBV9|TRBJ2-3|TRBD2
CASSVTSSGRDWGDTQYF
TGTGCCAGCAGCGTAACGAGTAGCGGGAGAGATTGGGGAGATACGCAGTATTTT
>TRBV9|TRBJ2-2|NA
CASSLGTGLPELFF
TGTGCCAGCAGCCTTGGAACGGGACTCCCGGAGCTGTTTTTT
>TRBV10-1|TRBJ1-1|TRBD1
CASSESWGTGEAFF
TGCGCCAGCAGTGAGTCTTGGGGGACAGGAGAAGCTTTCTTT
>TRBV7-9|TRBJ1-5|NA
CASSFWAGPGDQPQHF
TGTGCCAGCAGCTTTTGGGCAGGACCAGGGGATCAGCCCCAGCATTTT
>TRBV25-1|TRBJ2-1|TRBD2
CASSVAGGAHNEQFF
TGTGCCAGCAGTGTTGCGGGAGGAGCCCACAATGAGCAGTTCTTC